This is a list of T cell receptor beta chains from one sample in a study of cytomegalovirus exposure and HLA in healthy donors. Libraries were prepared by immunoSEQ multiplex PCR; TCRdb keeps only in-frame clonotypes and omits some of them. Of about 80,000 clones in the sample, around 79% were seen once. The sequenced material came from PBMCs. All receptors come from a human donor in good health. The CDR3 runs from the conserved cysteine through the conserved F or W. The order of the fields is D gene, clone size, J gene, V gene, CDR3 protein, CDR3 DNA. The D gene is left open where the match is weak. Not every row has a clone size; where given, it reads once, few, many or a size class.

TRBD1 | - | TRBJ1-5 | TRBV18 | CASSRVSGGHQPQHF | TGTGCCAGCTCACGTGTATCAGGGGGGCATCAGCCCCAGCATTTT
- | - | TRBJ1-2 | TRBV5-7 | CASSSIGVNYGYPF | TGTGCCAGCAGCTCTATAGGGGTAAACTATGGCTACCCCTTC
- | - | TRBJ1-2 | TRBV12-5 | CASGPPRLGRGYGYTF | TGTGCTAGTGGTCCACCCCGTTTGGGTAGGGGATATGGCTACACCTTC
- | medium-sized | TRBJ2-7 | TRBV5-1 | CASSDRERGSYEQYF | TGCGCCAGCAGCGACCGGGAGAGAGGTTCCTACGAGCAGTACTTC
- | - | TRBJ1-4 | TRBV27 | CASSRERDEKLFF | TGTGCCAGCAGTCGGGAGAGGGATGAAAAACTGTTTTTT
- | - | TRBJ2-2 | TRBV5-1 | CASREREINTGELFF | TGCGCCAGCCGAGAACGAGAGATTAACACCGGGGAGCTGTTTTTT
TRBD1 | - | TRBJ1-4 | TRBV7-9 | CASSAQQGANEKLFF | TGTGCCAGCAGCGCGCAACAGGGGGCAAATGAAAAACTGTTTTTT
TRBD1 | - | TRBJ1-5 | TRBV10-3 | CAISRDSSNQPQHF | TGTGCCATCTCCCGGGACAGTAGCAATCAGCCCCAGCATTTT
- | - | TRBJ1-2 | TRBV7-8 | CASSLGGPGYGYTF | TGTGCCAGCAGCTTAGGGGGGCCTGGCTATGGCTACACCTTC
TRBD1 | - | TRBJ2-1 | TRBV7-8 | CASSLGQGFNEQFF | TGTGCCAGCAGCTTAGGACAGGGGTTCAATGAGCAGTTCTTC
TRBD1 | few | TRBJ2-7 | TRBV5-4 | CASSGTGSYEQYF | TGTGCCAGCAGTGGGACAGGGTCCTACGAGCAGTACTTC
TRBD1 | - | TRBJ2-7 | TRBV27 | CASSAPGQSYEQYF | TGTGCCAGCAGTGCTCCGGGACAGAGCTACGAGCAGTACTTC
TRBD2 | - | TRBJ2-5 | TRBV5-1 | CASSSGRAGQLAPAETQYF | TGCGCCAGCAGCTCCGGGCGGGCCGGGCAACTAGCGCCTGCGGAGACCCAGTACTTC
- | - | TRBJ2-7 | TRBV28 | CASSNDRDARF | TGTGCCAGCAGCAACGACAGAGACGCGCGGTTC
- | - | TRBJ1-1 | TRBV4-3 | CASSQDIIGGPTYTEAFF | TGCGCCAGCAGCCAAGATATTATTGGGGGCCCGACCTACACTGAAGCTTTCTTT
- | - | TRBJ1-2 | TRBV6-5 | CASSPGWRDGYPF | TGTGCCAGCAGTCCAGGGTGGCGCGATGGCTACCCCTTC
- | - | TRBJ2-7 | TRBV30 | CAWSTGMVYEQYF | TGTGCCTGGAGCACAGGGATGGTCTACGAGCAGTACTTC
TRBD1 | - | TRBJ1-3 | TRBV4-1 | CAIGGYEGALSGNTIYF | TGCGCCATCGGAGGGTACGAGGGGGCCCTCTCTGGAAACACCATATATTTT
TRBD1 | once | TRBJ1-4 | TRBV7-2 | CASSLAGQDYEKLFF | TGTGCCAGCAGCTTAGCCGGACAGGACTATGAAAAACTGTTTTTT
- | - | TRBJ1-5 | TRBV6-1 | CASTRGSGPQHF | TGTGCCAGCACCAGGGGAAGCGGGCCCCAGCATTTT
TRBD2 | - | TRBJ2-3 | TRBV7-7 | CASSFSGGADTQYF | TGTGCCAGCAGCTTTAGCGGGGGGGCAGATACGCAGTATTTT
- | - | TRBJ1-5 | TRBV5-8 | CASSLYNQPQHF | TGTGCCAGCAGCTTGTATAATCAGCCCCAGCATTTT
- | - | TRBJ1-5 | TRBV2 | CASKRDTNQPQHF | TGTGCCAGCAAGAGGGACACAAATCAGCCCCAGCATTTT
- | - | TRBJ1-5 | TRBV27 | CASSPGGSNQPQHF | TGTGCCAGCTCACCGGGAGGTAGCAATCAGCCCCAGCATTTT
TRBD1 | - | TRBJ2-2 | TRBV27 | CASRARGTGVTGELFF | TGTGCCAGCCGCGCCCGCGGGACAGGGGTTACCGGGGAGCTGTTTTTT
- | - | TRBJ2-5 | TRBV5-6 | CASSLYASAAETQYF | TGTGCCAGCAGCTTGTACGCTAGCGCCGCTGAGACCCAGTACTTC
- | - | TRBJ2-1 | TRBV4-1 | CASSQAPGADNEQFF | TGCGCCAGCAGCCAAGCCCCAGGGGCGGACAATGAGCAGTTCTTC
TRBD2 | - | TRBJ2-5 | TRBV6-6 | CASLGLAEQYQETQYF | TGTGCCAGCCTAGGACTAGCGGAACAGTACCAAGAGACCCAGTACTTC
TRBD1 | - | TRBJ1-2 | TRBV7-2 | CASRRNRQGINYGYTF | TGTGCCAGCAGACGGAATCGACAGGGGATCAACTATGGCTACACCTTC
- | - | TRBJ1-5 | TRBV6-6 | CASNAGHHYNQPQNF | TGTGCCAGCAATGCAGGACACCATTACAATCAGCCCCAGAATTTT
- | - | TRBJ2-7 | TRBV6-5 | CASSPGQPWREQYF | TGTGCCAGCAGTCCAGGACAGCCATGGAGGGAGCAGTACTTC
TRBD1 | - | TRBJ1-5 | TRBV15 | CATSRAGDRGLNQPQHF | TGTGCCACCAGCAGAGCCGGGGACAGGGGGCTTAATCAGCCCCAGCATTTT
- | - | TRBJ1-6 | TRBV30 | CAWREGNSYNSPLHF | TGTGCCTGGAGGGAGGGAAACTCCTATAATTCACCCCTCCACTTT
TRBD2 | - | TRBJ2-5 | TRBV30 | CAWHRGGATIQETQYF | TGTGCCTGGCACCGGGGGGGCGCCACGATCCAAGAGACCCAGTACTTC
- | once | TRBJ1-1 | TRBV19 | CASSIWGEWNTEAFF | TGTGCCAGTAGTATATGGGGGGAGTGGAACACTGAAGCTTTCTTT
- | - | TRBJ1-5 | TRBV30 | CAWSVQSNQPQHF | TGTGCCTGGAGTGTCCAGAGCAATCAGCCCCAGCATTTT
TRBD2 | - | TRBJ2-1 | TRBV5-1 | CASSFKAGGLDEQFF | TGCGCCAGCAGCTTTAAAGCGGGGGGGTTGGATGAGCAGTTCTTC
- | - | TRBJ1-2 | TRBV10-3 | CAAGRGYGYTF | TGTGCCGCAGGGAGGGGCTATGGCTACACCTTC
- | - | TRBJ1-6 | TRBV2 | CASSSGHSNSPLHF | TGTGCCAGCAGTTCGGGACACTCCAATTCACCCCTCCACTTT
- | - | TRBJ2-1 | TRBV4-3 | CASSQDEGVYNEQFF | TGCGCCAGCAGCCAAGATGAGGGGGTGTACAATGAGCAGTTCTTC
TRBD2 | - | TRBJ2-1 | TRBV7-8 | CASSLVPGGTYNEQFF | TGTGCCAGCAGCTTAGTCCCCGGGGGGACCTACAATGAGCAGTTCTTC
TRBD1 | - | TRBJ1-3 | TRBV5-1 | CASSKGQPGNTIYF | TGCGCCAGCAGCAAGGGACAGCCTGGAAACACCATATATTTT
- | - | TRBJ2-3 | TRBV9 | CASSVDGGQRADTQYF | TGTGCCAGCAGCGTAGATGGGGGACAACGGGCAGATACGCAGTATTTT
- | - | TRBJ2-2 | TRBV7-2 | CASSPRGSYYTGELFF | TGTGCCAGCAGCCCCCGAGGTTCCTATTACACCGGGGAGCTGTTTTTT
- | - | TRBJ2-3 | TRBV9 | CASSVGVGTSTDTQYF | TGTGCCAGCAGCGTAGGTGTGGGGACTAGCACAGATACGCAGTATTTT